The T cell receptor (beta chain) under discussion was sequenced for a study of Graves' ophthalmopathy and Graves' hyperthyroidism. Study results and caveats: Ophthalmopathy cases were distinguished from stable hyperthyroidism by a 13-signature model, reaching over 85% sensitivity and approximately 83% specificity. As the model predicted ophthalmopathy progression, it achieved a sensitivity of about 71% and a specificity of more than 72%.

Scientists amplified the TCR beta CDR3 regions from RNA transcripts. An opening RT-PCR round employed HTBI primers and preceded a second-round multiplex PCR. TCRdb re-derived calls from the multiplex PCR reads in MiXCR, one entry per CDR3 protein. The sample includes 450,000 to 600,000 distinct CDR3 sequences, less than 45% seen only once; the top ten take about 4%. This clonotype occurred a few times. The antigen is undetermined. The CDR3 loop spans 13 amino acids. Germline CDR1 reads LGHDT; CDR2 reads YNNKEL (reference sequence). Trimming left V 0 bases short and J 6 bases short, with 5 bases between.

The source material was peripheral blood or thyroid tissue (not recorded which). The TCR comes from an adult man with Graves' hyperthyroidism. This chain joins TRBV3-1 and TRBJ2-2, with D perhaps matching TRBD2 (5 bases). As DNA, the CDR3 is TGTGCCAGCAGCCAAGACGGGGCCGGGGAGCTGTTTTTT. Translating gives CASSQDGAGELFF.